This passage covers 24 T cell receptor beta chains from one sample sequenced in a study of T cells in localized non-small cell lung cancer. Here immunoSEQ multiplex PCR was the method, and the copy in TCRdb shows in-frame clones only, minus some. The table has 30,000 or so clones, around 92% seen once. The input for sequencing was peripheral blood mononuclear cells, taken before any cancer treatment. These receptors were obtained from a woman aged 35 to 69 with stage III lung adenocarcinoma.

The rearrangement uses TRBV27 and TRBJ2-1, with 9 bases matching TRBD2. This CDR3 has 14 residues. CDR1 is MNHEY and CDR2 is SMNVEV in the germline V gene (reference sequence). V gave up 2 bases and J gave up 9 bases; unmatched junction bases: 5. Here the CDR3 reads CASSLIAGAVEQFF. In nucleotides, the CDR3 is TGTGCCAGCAGTTTAATAGCGGGGGCGGTTGAGCAGTTCTTC.

The chain combines TRBV5-1 with TRBJ2-7; tentatively, D is TRBD2 (6 bases). This CDR3 is built from 16 residues. The V end was cut by 0 bases, the J end by 5 bases, with 18 bases between. CDR1 SGHRS and CDR2 YFSETQ come from the germline V gene. As DNA, the CDR3 is TGCGCCAGCAGCTTGGCTCTAATCGGGGGTCTCCACGAGCAGTACTTC. Translated, it gives CASSLALIGGLHEQYF.

This clone has more than one count but fewer than ten. The chain joins TRBV2 to TRBJ1-3; D is unclear. The length of the CDR3 is 13 residues. V gave up 7 bases and J gave up 2 bases, with 9 bases separating them. From germline, CDR1 is SNHLY and CDR2 FYNNEI. The CDR3 bases are TGTGCCAGCATTCAAGACACTGGAAACACCATATATTTT. It encodes CASIQDTGNTIYF.

The rearrangement joins TRBV18 to TRBJ1-5; tentatively, D is TRBD1 (5 bases). The V end was cut by 2 bases, the J end by 5 bases, with 10 bases between. The CDR3 has 14 residues. Germline V gene data show CDR1 as KGHSH and CDR2 as LQKENI. The CDR3 loop is CASSPGTGDQPQHF. CDR3 DNA sequence: TGTGCCAGCTCACCAGGGACGGGAGATCAGCCCCAGCATTTT.

This chain joins TRBV7-2 and TRBJ1-2, with 7 bases lining up with TRBD1. The V and J ends lost 6 bases and 3 bases, in that order; junction bases with no gene match: 10. The CDR3 contains 15 residues. CDR1 is SGHTA and CDR2 is FQGNSA in the germline V gene. The CDR3 reads CASSLQGIGDYGYTF. CDR3 coding DNA: TGTGCCAGCAGTTTACAGGGGATAGGCGACTATGGCTACACCTTC. Full variable domain (outside the CDR3, taken from reference TRBV7-2 and TRBJ1-2): GAGVSQSPSNKVTEKGKDVELRCDPISGHTALYWYRQSLGQGLEFLIYFQGNSAPDKSGLPSDRFSAERTGGSVSTLTIQRTQQEDSAVYLCASSLQGIGDYGYTFGSGTRLTVV.

The CDR3 DNA reads TGTGCCAGTCACCTGAGTCAAGACTATGGCTACACCTTC. It specifies CASHLSQDYGYTF. The V call is TRBV19, the J call TRBJ1-2; D is ambiguous. The CDR3 extends over 13 amino acids. Germline CDR1 reads LNHDA; CDR2 reads SQIVND (reference sequence). V was cut by 8 bases and J by 3 bases, with 13 bases left in between.

This chain joins TRBV19 and TRBJ2-2; 10 bases agree with TRBD1. Trimming at V came to 5 bases and at J to 2 bases, leaving 5 bases not matched to a gene. Germline lookup yields CDR1 LNHDA and CDR2 SQIVND (reference sequence). The CDR3 totals 16 residues. CDR3 amino acids: CASSPSTGGNTGELFF. CDR3 nucleotide sequence: TGTGCCAGTAGTCCCTCGACAGGGGGCAACACCGGGGAGCTGTTTTTT. Filled out from reference TRBV19 and TRBJ2-2, the complete variable domain reads DGGITQSPKYLFRKEGQNVTLSCEQNLNHDAMYWYRQDPGQGLRLIYYSQIVNDFQKGDIAEGYSVSREKKESFPLTVTSAQKNPTAFYLCASSPSTGGNTGELFFGEGSRLTVL.

This clone was seen a single time. This chain joins TRBV7-6 and TRBJ2-7; D is undetermined. V lost 5 bases to trimming and J lost 1 base, with 9 bases between them. The length of the CDR3 is 13 residues. Per the germline V gene, CDR1 is SGHVS and CDR2 is FNYEAQ. CDR3 in amino acids: CASSPPGSYEQYF. The CDR3 DNA follows: TGTGCCAGCAGCCCCCCCGGATCCTACGAGCAGTACTTC.

Comments on this clone: A read error may account for a junction end that differs from germline. The chain uses TRBV6-1 and TRBJ2-2; 9 bases fit TRBD2. The V gene's germline CDR1 is MNHNS and CDR2 SASEGT. The CDR3 consists of 17 residues. The CDR3 region has the DNA TGTGCCATCAGTGAGTCGACTAGCGGAGCGAACACCGGGGAGCTGTTTTTT. Translating it yields CAISESTSGANTGELFF.

V usage is TRBV9 and J usage is TRBJ1-1; D is uncertain. This CDR3 comprises 15 residues. Germline V gene sequence: CDR1 SGDLS, CDR2 YYNGEE. The V and J ends lost 0 bases and 3 bases respectively, with 12 bases between them. CDR3 DNA sequence: TGTGCCAGCAGCGTAGAGCCGAATCTGGACACTGAAGCTTTCTTT. Protein sequence: CASSVEPNLDTEAFF.

The chain has TRBV5-4 and TRBJ2-3; 8 bases map to TRBD1. The V gene end was trimmed by 0 bases and the J gene end by 3 bases; junction bases not matched to a gene: 9. The germline CDR1 and CDR2 sequences are SGHNT and YYREEE (reference sequence). The CDR3 contains 17 residues. The CDR3 loop reads CASSLAGTGGTTDTQYF. The CDR3 DNA is TGTGCCAGCAGCTTGGCCGGTACAGGGGGAACGACAGATACGCAGTATTTT.

V is TRBV11-2 and J is TRBJ2-7; 9 bases match TRBD2. Unmatched junction bases numbered 8, after V lost 1 base and J lost 7 bases. The CDR3 runs 15 residues. Looked up from germline, CDR1 is SGHAT and CDR2 is FQNNGV. The CDR3 sequence: CASSLAVAGALEQYF. The CDR3 DNA reads as TGTGCCAGCAGCTTAGCGGTAGCGGGGGCCCTGGAGCAGTACTTC. Full variable domain (outside the CDR3, taken from reference TRBV11-2 and TRBJ2-7): EAGVAQSPRYKIIEKRQSVAFWCNPISGHATLYWYQQILGQGPKLLIQFQNNGVVDDSQLPKDRFSAERLKGVDSTLKIQPAKLEDSAVYLCASSLAVAGALEQYFGPGTRLTVT.

This chain connects TRBV7-2 to TRBJ2-7; 10 nucleotides match TRBD1. CDR3 size: 15 residues. Per the germline V gene, CDR1 is SGHTA and CDR2 is FQGNSA. V was clipped by 5 bases and J by 4 bases; unmatched bases: 8. CDR3 protein: CASSRDRGKVYEQYF. The CDR3 region has the DNA TGTGCCAGCAGCCGGGACAGGGGAAAAGTGTACGAGCAGTACTTC.

This chain connects TRBV7-2 to TRBJ2-1, with a weak D call TRBD2 (6 bases). CDR3 length equals 14 residues. The germline CDR1 and CDR2 sequences are SGHTA and FQGNSA. V lost 3 bases to trimming and J lost 10 bases, with 16 bases between them. The CDR3 coding sequence is TGTGCCAGCAGCTTCCTATCGGTAGCGGAGGAGCAGTTCTTC. It codes for CASSFLSVAEEQFF.

The chain combines TRBV28 with TRBJ2-7; TRBD2 matches 12 bases. This CDR3 contains 15 residues. CDR1 is MDHEN, CDR2 SYDVKM, per germline. V lost 5 bases to trimming and J lost 2 bases; unmatched junction nucleotides: 4. The DNA of the CDR3 is TGTGCCAGCAGTATTACTAGCGGGGGGACCTACGAGCAGTACTTC. Translated, it gives CASSITSGGTYEQYF.

This clone was seen once. The chain recombines TRBV29-1 with TRBJ2-1, with 13 bases matching TRBD2. The CDR3 sequence is 18 residues long. The germline V gene has CDR1 SQVTM and CDR2 ANQGSEA. The V and J ends lost 3 bases and 9 bases, in that order; junction bases with no gene match: 17. DNA for the CDR3: TGCAGCGTTGAGGGGACATGGACTAGCGGGAGAGCCGACGGTGAGCAGTTCTTC. The encoded protein is CSVEGTWTSGRADGEQFF.

This chain connects TRBV6-6 to TRBJ2-7; D not certain. Per germline, CDR1 MNHNY and CDR2 SVGAGI (reference sequence). The germline V and J ends were trimmed by 6 bases and 2 bases, with 11 bases remaining between them. This CDR3 comprises 13 residues. The CDR3 region has the DNA TGTGCCAGCAGCTCCATTCCAACCTACGAGCAGTACTTC. Its protein is CASSSIPTYEQYF.

This chain uses TRBV4-1 with TRBJ1-5; 10 positions agree with TRBD1. Per germline, CDR1 MGHRA and CDR2 YSYEKL. V trimming: 4 bases; J trimming: 7 bases; junction bases outside the gene matches: 7. The CDR3 spans 15 residues. This chain's CDR3 is CASSLSTGGGQPQHF. The CDR3 coding sequence is TGCGCCAGCAGCCTCTCGACAGGGGGCGGACAGCCCCAGCATTTT.

The V and J genes are TRBV10-3 and TRBJ2-7; the match to TRBD2 covers 12 bases. V lost 4 bases, J lost 2 bases, and 3 bases stayed unmatched. Germline V gene sequence: CDR1 ENHRY, CDR2 SYGVKD. The CDR3 length is 15 residues. DNA of the CDR3: TGTGCCATCAGTGGACTAGCGGGGGATCCCTACGAGCAGTACTTC. This encodes CAISGLAGDPYEQYF.

The count of this clone is one. The chain joins TRBV7-9 to TRBJ1-2; D not certain. This CDR3 comprises 15 residues. Trimming stripped 5 bases from V and 7 bases from J, with 20 bases between. The V gene's germline CDR1 is SEHNR and CDR2 FQNEAQ (reference sequence). CDR3 DNA sequence: TGTGCCAGCAGCCCCCTACTCCCAGACATTGGTGGCTACACCTTC. Translating gives CASSPLLPDIGGYTF.

The V gene is TRBV6-6, the J gene TRBJ1-1; D may be TRBD1 (6 bases). The CDR3 runs to 12 residues. V shed 6 bases and J shed 5 bases, with 10 bases lying between them. Germline-derived CDR1 and CDR2 are MNHNY and SVGAGI (reference sequence). The CDR3 sequence is CASSLRGTEAFF. The CDR3 DNA reads TGTGCCAGCAGCCTCAGGGGAACTGAAGCTTTCTTT.

This CDR3 is CASSVNPGRGHTGELFF. The CDR3 DNA sequence: TGTGCCAGCAGCGTAAACCCGGGGCGAGGACACACCGGGGAGCTGTTTTTT. This chain links TRBV9 with TRBJ2-2, with D perhaps TRBD1 or TRBD2 (5 bases each). V lost 1 base, J lost 3 bases, and 16 bases lay in between. This CDR3 has 17 amino acids. Germline V lookup: CDR1 SGDLS, CDR2 YYNGEE. The full variable domain, in which reference TRBV9 and TRBJ2-2 provide the parts outside the CDR3, is DSGVTQTPKHLITATGQRVTLRCSPRSGDLSVYWYQQSLDQGLQFLIQYYNGEERAKGNILERFSAQQFPDLHSELNLSSLELGDSALYFCASSVNPGRGHTGELFFGEGSRLTVL.

The chain uses TRBV6-5 and TRBJ1-2; 12 positions match TRBD1. The CDR3 covers 15 residues. Germline lookup yields CDR1 MNHEY and CDR2 SVGAGI. V shed 8 bases and J 8 bases; nucleotides not matched to a gene: 12. CDR3 residues: CASLNKGQGARGYTF. DNA for the CDR3: TGTGCCAGCCTCAATAAGGGACAGGGGGCGAGAGGCTACACCTTC.

CDR3 amino acids: CASSDTNTEAFF. The CDR3 DNA follows: TGTGCCAGCAGTGACACCAACACTGAAGCTTTCTTT. The chain uses TRBV2 and TRBJ1-1; no reliable D call. The germline V gene encodes CDR1 SNHLY and CDR2 FYNNEI. CDR3 length: 12 amino acids. Trimming left V 3 bases short and J 2 bases short, with 4 bases between.